The clone carrying this T cell receptor beta chain was found a few times. The antigen remains undetermined. With 60 Vbeta and 13 Jbeta primers, the PCR was carried out. The assay was immunoSEQ multiplex PCR, and TCRdb's table has in-frame clones only and misses some. The sample records 100,000 to 150,000 clones, roughly a sixth being singletons. This sample is drawn from a study of cytomegalovirus exposure and HLA in healthy donors. Overall study findings and caveats: Most TCR sequences were rare, but some public TCRs occurred in many donors. Some segments of the V type, notably TRBV6-2 and TRBV6-3, were excluded as indistinguishable. A later analysis appeared to link common viral pathogens to several of the most significant clusters.

Healthy bone marrow donors made up the donor group. The germline gives CDR1 SGHDT, CDR2 YYEEEE. The CDR3 is made up of 14 amino acids. Trimming pared 1 base from V and 5 bases from J, leaving 12 bases between. The receptor was isolated from a female donor in good health and CMV-seropositive. Material: PBMCs. The chain combines TRBV5-6 with TRBJ2-5; no clear D gene. This CDR3 reads CASSLRVGTETQYF. CDR3 in DNA: TGTGCCAGCAGCTTGCGTGTGGGCACTGAGACCCAGTACTTC.